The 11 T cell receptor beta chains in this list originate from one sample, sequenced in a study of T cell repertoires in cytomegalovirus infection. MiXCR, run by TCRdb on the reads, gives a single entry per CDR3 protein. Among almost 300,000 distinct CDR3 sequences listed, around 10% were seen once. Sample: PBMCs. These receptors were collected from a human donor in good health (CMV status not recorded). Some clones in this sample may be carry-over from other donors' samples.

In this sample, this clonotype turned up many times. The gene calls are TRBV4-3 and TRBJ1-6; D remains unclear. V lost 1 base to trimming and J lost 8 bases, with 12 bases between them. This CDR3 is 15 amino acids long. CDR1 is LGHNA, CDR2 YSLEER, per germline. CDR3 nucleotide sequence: TGCGCCAGCAGCCAAGTTACGGCCGATTATTCACCCCTCCACTTT. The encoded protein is CASSQVTADYSPLHF.

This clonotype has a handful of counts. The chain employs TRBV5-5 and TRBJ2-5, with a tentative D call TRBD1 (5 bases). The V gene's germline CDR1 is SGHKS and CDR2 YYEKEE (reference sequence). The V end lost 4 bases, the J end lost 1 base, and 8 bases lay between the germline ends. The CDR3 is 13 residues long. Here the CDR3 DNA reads TGTGCCAGCAGCAGGACACCCCAAGAGACCCAGTACTTC. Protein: CASSRTPQETQYF.

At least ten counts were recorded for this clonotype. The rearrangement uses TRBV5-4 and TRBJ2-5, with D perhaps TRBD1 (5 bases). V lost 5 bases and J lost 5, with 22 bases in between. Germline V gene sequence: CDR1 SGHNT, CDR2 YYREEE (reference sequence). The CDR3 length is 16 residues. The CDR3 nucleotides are TGTGCCAGCAGTGTTCGGCAACAGGCCATCTCGGAGACCCAGTACTTC. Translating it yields CASSVRQQAISETQYF.

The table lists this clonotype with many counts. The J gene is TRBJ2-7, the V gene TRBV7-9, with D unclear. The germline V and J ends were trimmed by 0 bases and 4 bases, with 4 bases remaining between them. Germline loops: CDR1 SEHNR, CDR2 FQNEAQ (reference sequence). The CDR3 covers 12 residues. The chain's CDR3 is CASSLAVYEQYF. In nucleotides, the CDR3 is TGTGCCAGCAGCTTAGCAGTATACGAGCAGTACTTC.

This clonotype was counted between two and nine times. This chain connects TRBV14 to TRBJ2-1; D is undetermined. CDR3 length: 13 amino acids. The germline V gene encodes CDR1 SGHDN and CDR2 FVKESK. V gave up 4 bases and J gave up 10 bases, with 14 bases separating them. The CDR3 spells CASSPYALHEQFF. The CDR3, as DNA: TGTGCCAGCAGCCCTTATGCCCTGCACGAGCAGTTCTTC.

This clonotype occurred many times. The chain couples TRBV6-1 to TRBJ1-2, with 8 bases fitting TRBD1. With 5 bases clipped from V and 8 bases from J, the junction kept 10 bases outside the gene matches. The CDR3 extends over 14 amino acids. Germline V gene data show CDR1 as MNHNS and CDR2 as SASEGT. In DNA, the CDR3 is TGTGCCAGCAGTCTCTTCGGACAGGGCGGGGGCTACACCTTC. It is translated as CASSLFGQGGGYTF.

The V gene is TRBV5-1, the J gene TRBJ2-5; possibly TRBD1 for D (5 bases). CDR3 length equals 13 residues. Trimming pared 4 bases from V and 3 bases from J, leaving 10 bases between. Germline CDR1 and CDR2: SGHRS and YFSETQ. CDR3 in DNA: TGCGCCAGCAGCACCCAGACAGAAGAGACCCAGTACTTC. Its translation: CASSTQTEETQYF.

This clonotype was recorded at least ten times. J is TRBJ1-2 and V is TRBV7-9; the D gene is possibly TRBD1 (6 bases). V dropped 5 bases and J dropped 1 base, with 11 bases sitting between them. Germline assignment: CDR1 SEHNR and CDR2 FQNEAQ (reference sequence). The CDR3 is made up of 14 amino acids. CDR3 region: CASSQTGYNYGYTF. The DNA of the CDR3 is TGTGCCAGCAGCCAAACAGGGTATAACTATGGCTACACCTTC.

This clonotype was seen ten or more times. This chain's CDR3 is CASSNDGSSYNEQFF. Written as DNA, the CDR3 is TGTGCCAGCTCCAACGACGGGAGCTCCTACAATGAGCAGTTCTTC. The V and J genes are TRBV6-1 and TRBJ2-1; a weak D match, TRBD2 (6 bases). CDR1 and CDR2 (germline): MNHNS, SASEGT. V was pared by 8 bases and J by 0 bases, with 14 bases between. The CDR3 loop spans 15 amino acids.

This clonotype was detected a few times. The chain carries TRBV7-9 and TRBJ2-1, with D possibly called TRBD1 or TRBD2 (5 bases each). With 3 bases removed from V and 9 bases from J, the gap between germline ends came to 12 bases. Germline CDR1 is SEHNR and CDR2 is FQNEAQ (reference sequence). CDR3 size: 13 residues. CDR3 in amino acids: CASSLLEDTEQFF. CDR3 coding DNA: TGTGCCAGCAGCTTGTTGGAGGACACTGAGCAGTTCTTC.

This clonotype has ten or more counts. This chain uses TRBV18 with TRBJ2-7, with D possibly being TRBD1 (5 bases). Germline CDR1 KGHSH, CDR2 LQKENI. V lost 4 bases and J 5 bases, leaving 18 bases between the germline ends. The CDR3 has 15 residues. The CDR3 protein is CASSRPRPGRHEQYF. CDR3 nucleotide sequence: TGTGCCAGCTCACGACCCCGGCCAGGGCGACACGAGCAGTACTTC.